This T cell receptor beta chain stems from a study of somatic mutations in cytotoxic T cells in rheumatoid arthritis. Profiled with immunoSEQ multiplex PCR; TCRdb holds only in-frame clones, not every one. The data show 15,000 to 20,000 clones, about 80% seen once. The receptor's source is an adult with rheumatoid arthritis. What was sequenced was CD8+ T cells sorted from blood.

The CDR3 bases are TGCGCCAGCAGCCTCCTCGGGACTAGCGGGATCAATGAGCAGTTCTTC. It specifies CASSLLGTSGINEQFF. This chain joins TRBV4-1 and TRBJ2-1; 13 bases fit TRBD2. The CDR3 runs 16 residues. The J segment lost 6 bases and the V segment lost 4 bases, leaving 6 bases of the junction unmatched. Per the germline V gene, CDR1 is MGHRA and CDR2 is YSYEKL.